This T cell receptor beta chain emerged from a study of blood T cell repertoires in COVID-19. Study-level information: T cells, B-cell-depleted T cells, or PBMCs supplied cDNA or gDNA.

How the authors handled the data: Amplification of reference gene primers was used by the study to estimate nucleated cell counts. Clones were sequenced by immunoSEQ multiplex PCR, and TCRdb holds only the in-frame ones, with some missing. V and J calls and clone size follow that table, whereas D and trimming were derived from the DNA. The sample yields roughly 200,000 clones, roughly 77% seen once. Seattle's enrolled individuals joined amid active infection and were then monitored longitudinally. This clone has just a few counts. Germline V gene data show CDR1 as SNHLY and CDR2 as FYNNEI. This CDR3 has 16 amino acids. The trim removed 6 bases at V and 1 base at J, leaving 11 bases unmatched.

This TCR was recovered from a woman aged 40 to 55 with COVID-19, enrolled during active disease. Source material: peripheral blood. The chain carries TRBV2 and TRBJ2-7, with 8 nucleotides matching TRBD1. The CDR3 region is CASRTGAALESYEQYF. For the CDR3, the DNA is TGTGCCAGCAGGACAGGGGCCGCCCTGGAATCCTACGAGCAGTACTTC.